This T cell receptor beta chain was sequenced for a study of T cells in Graves' hyperthyroidism and ophthalmopathy. RNA transcripts yielded amplified TCR beta CDR3 regions. A set of HTBI primers served as the primers for a first-round RT-PCR of the TCR CDR3. Using its own MiXCR run on the multiplex PCR reads, TCRdb lists one record per CDR3 protein. The repertoire consists of hundreds of thousands of distinct CDR3 sequences, with 46% occurring once and the leading ten covering about 8.2%. This clonotype occurred a few times. The antigen is unknown. Study-level results: Ophthalmopathy was identified by the model a median around 5.9 months ahead of onset. Stable hyperthyroidism was told apart from ophthalmopathy by a model built on 13 V-J features.

The CDR3 is 15 residues long. Germline CDR1 SEHNR, CDR2 FQNEAQ (reference sequence). V was shortened by 6 bases and J by 7 bases, with 21 bases between the two germline ends. Sequenced material: peripheral blood or thyroid tissue (not recorded which). This chain connects TRBV7-9 to TRBJ1-2; D is perhaps TRBD1 (5 bases). This receptor was taken from a woman under 30 with Graves' hyperthyroidism. The CDR3 sequence: CASRPTRAGNGGYTF. As DNA, the CDR3 is TGTGCCAGCAGACCGACTCGGGCAGGGAACGGTGGCTACACCTTC.